Shown below are 26 T cell receptor beta chains from a single sample sequenced in a study of CD8 T cells in Susac syndrome. cDNA came from approximately 0.5 to 1 ug RNA primed by random hexamers. MiXCR, run by TCRdb on the immunoSEQ multiplex PCR reads, gives a single entry per CDR3 protein. The repertoire has around 120,000 distinct CDR3 sequences, around 94% of them found once; the top ten carry about 0.096%. Sequenced: CD4+ T cells from PBMCs. Receptor source: a human donor with multiple sclerosis.

In its sample, this clonotype was seen a few times. This rearrangement joins TRBV18 to TRBJ2-1; 9 bases fit TRBD2. Germline loops: CDR1 KGHSH, CDR2 LQKENI. V dropped 4 bases and J dropped 4; count of bases not matched to a gene: 2. CDR3 length equals 14 residues. CDR3 nucleotide sequence: TGTGCCAGCTCACTAGCGGGGGAGTACAATGAGCAGTTCTTC. Translated: CASSLAGEYNEQFF.

This chain connects TRBV9 to TRBJ2-2, with D possibly called TRBD1 or TRBD2 (5 bases each). The V and J ends lost 4 bases and 0 bases respectively, with 10 bases between them. CDR1 is SGDLS, CDR2 YYNGEE, per germline. The CDR3 runs to 15 residues. The CDR3 DNA follows: TGTGCCAGCAGCAAGGGGACCGCGAACACCGGGGAGCTGTTTTTT. It codes for CASSKGTANTGELFF.

The chain combines TRBV7-2 with TRBJ2-3; D unresolved. The V end was cut by 5 bases, the J end by 6 bases, with 21 bases between. The germline V gene has CDR1 SGHTA and CDR2 FQGNSA. CDR3 size: 16 residues. The CDR3 DNA is TGTGCCAGCAGCCCAAATGGTGGATCATACATCGATACGCAGTATTTT. Translating it yields CASSPNGGSYIDTQYF.

This clonotype was recorded only once. The rearrangement links TRBV6-5 to TRBJ1-2; no clear D. CDR1 MNHEY and CDR2 SVGAGI come from the germline V gene. The CDR3 is 13 amino acids. V lost 6 bases and J lost 7, with 15 bases in between. The CDR3 loop is CASSPRSPGGYTF. DNA for the CDR3: TGTGCCAGCAGCCCTCGGTCCCCGGGTGGCTACACCTTC.

The V and J genes are TRBV20-1 and TRBJ2-7; 11 bases are a match to TRBD2. J was trimmed by 2 bases and V by 0 bases; bases with no gene match: 9. The CDR3 sequence is 17 residues long. The V gene's germline CDR1 is DFQATT and CDR2 SNEGSKA (reference sequence). CDR3 bases: TGCAGTGCTAGAGATATAAAAGGGACTAGCGGAACCTACGAGCAGTACTTC. Translating it yields CSARDIKGTSGTYEQYF.

This rearrangement joins TRBV28 to TRBJ1-2, with D perhaps matching TRBD1 (5 bases). Germline V lookup: CDR1 MDHEN, CDR2 SYDVKM. V gave up 6 bases and J gave up 4 bases, with 21 bases separating them. There are 16 residues in the CDR3. The CDR3 region is CASRPRNTGATYGYTF. The CDR3 region has the DNA TGTGCCAGCAGACCCCGAAATACCGGGGCCACCTATGGCTACACCTTC.

The chain employs TRBV11-2 and TRBJ1-5; unclear D gene. CDR1 SGHAT and CDR2 FQNNGV come from the germline V gene. V dropped 5 bases and J dropped 6 bases, with 14 bases sitting between them. The CDR3 contains 14 residues. The CDR3 here is CASSPVGDSQPQHF. The CDR3 coding sequence is TGTGCCAGCAGCCCAGTTGGGGATAGTCAGCCCCAGCATTTT.

V is TRBV30 and J is TRBJ2-3; the D is unclear. V shed 0 bases and J shed 2 bases, with 9 bases lying between them. In germline, CDR1 is GTSNPN, CDR2 SVGIG (reference sequence). CDR3 length: 14 amino acids. The CDR3 region is CAWSVGQATDTQYF. CDR3 DNA sequence: TGTGCCTGGAGTGTAGGGCAGGCCACAGATACGCAGTATTTT. Supplemented by reference TRBV30 and TRBJ2-3, the full variable domain reads SQTIHQWPATLVQPVGSPLSLECTVEGTSNPNLYWYRQAAGRGLQLLFYSVGIGQISSEVPQNLSASRPQDRQFILSSKKLLLSDSGFYLCAWSVGQATDTQYFGPGTRLTVL.

J is TRBJ1-3 and V is TRBV5-4; 9 bases are shared with TRBD1. The CDR3 is 15 amino acids. CDR1 is SGHNT, CDR2 YYREEE, per germline (reference sequence). The ends lost 3 bases at V and 4 bases at J; junction bases unmatched: 5. The CDR3 DNA follows: TGTGCCAGCAGCTATGCCGGGACAGGGGGAAACACCATATATTTT. This gives the protein CASSYAGTGGNTIYF.

This clonotype has only one observation. The chain carries TRBV3-1 and TRBJ2-7; 9 nucleotides agree with TRBD1. Germline V CDR1 and CDR2: LGHDT, YNNKEL (reference sequence). With V trimmed by 3 bases and J by 2 bases, 5 bases remained unmatched. The CDR3 sequence is 15 residues long. The CDR3 DNA sequence: TGTGCCAGCAGCCATCCGGGACAGGGTCCCTACGAGCAGTACTTC. Protein sequence: CASSHPGQGPYEQYF.

The chain employs TRBV7-9 and TRBJ1-2; D possibly corresponds to TRBD1 (6 bases). The V end lost 3 bases, the J end lost 4 bases, and 21 bases lay between the germline ends. CDR1 is SEHNR and CDR2 is FQNEAQ in the germline V gene (reference sequence). This CDR3 has 17 amino acids. The CDR3, as DNA: TGTGCCAGCAGCTTGGGCACATTGGGCAGGGGAGGCTATGGCTACACCTTC. Translating gives CASSLGTLGRGGYGYTF. The variable domain in full, with the rest retrieved from reference TRBV7-9 and TRBJ1-2, is DTGVSQNPRHKITKRGQNVTFRCDPISEHNRLYWYRQTLGQGPEFLTYFQNEAQLEKSRLLSDRFSAERPKGSFSTLEIQRTEQGDSAMYLCASSLGTLGRGGYGYTFGSGTRLTVV.

In this sample, this clonotype turned up once. The DNA for the CDR3 is TGTGCCAGCATCAGACCCCCCTATGGCTACACCTTC. Its translation: CASIRPPYGYTF. The chain uses TRBV12-3 or TRBV12-4 and TRBJ1-2, with unresolved D. This CDR3 has 12 residues. V was trimmed by 7 bases and J by 4 bases, leaving 10 bases between them.

This chain links TRBV11-1 with TRBJ1-2; D is possibly TRBD1 (6 bases). The germline CDR1 and CDR2 sequences are SGHAT and FQDESV (reference sequence). This CDR3 spans 15 amino acids. Trimming stripped 5 bases from V and 1 base from J, with 14 bases between. The CDR3 reads CASSDRGGFNYGYTF. CDR3 in DNA: TGTGCCAGCAGCGATCGAGGGGGTTTTAACTATGGCTACACCTTC.

The chain uses TRBV19 and TRBJ1-2; D is possibly TRBD1 (6 bases). V was cut by 9 bases and J by 8 bases, with 16 bases left in between. The CDR3 loop spans 12 amino acids. CDR1 and CDR2 (germline): LNHDA, SQIVND (reference sequence). This CDR3 reads CASPTGRGGYTF. The DNA for the CDR3 is TGTGCCAGCCCCACAGGGAGAGGCGGCTACACCTTC.

This clonotype was seen only once. This chain connects TRBV11-2 to TRBJ2-7; D is perhaps TRBD1 (5 bases). Germline V gene data show CDR1 as SGHAT and CDR2 as FQNNGV. Trimming shortened V by 2 bases and J by 3 bases, and 11 bases separated the two germline ends. CDR3 size: 14 residues. CDR3 sequence reads: CASSLRSTDYEQYF. The CDR3 bases are TGTGCCAGCAGCTTAAGATCGACAGACTACGAGCAGTACTTC.

In its sample, this clonotype was seen once. This rearrangement joins TRBV19 to TRBJ2-7; 7 bases line up with TRBD2. Losses at the gene ends were 0 bases for V and 12 bases for J; bases not matched to a gene: 8. The germline V gene has CDR1 LNHDA and CDR2 SQIVND (reference sequence). The CDR3 spans 13 residues. CDR3 DNA sequence: TGTGCCAGTAGTATAGAGGGAGCGGGAAAGCTGTACTTC. This gives the protein CASSIEGAGKLYF.

This clonotype was observed a few times. This chain joins TRBV10-3 and TRBJ2-3, with D unclear. The length of the CDR3 is 11 residues. The V gene's germline CDR1 is ENHRY and CDR2 SYGVKD. The V end was cut by 8 bases, the J end by 6 bases, with 9 bases between. Written as DNA, the CDR3 is TGTGCCATCGGCTCCACGGATACGCAGTATTTT. It yields the protein CAIGSTDTQYF.

The CDR3 sequence: CASSSGTGGFFGELFF. DNA for the CDR3: TGTGCCAGCAGCTCCGGGACAGGGGGTTTTTTCGGGGAGCTGTTTTTT. J is TRBJ2-2 and V is TRBV7-2; TRBD1 aligns across 11 bases. Germline-derived CDR1 and CDR2 are SGHTA and FQGNSA. This CDR3 is 16 amino acids long. With 4 bases clipped from V and 7 bases from J, the junction kept 8 bases outside the gene matches.

V and J are TRBV19 and TRBJ2-5; TRBD2 aligns across 7 bases. Unmatched junction bases numbered 8, after V lost 5 bases and J lost 5 bases. CDR1 and CDR2 (germline): LNHDA, SQIVND (reference sequence). This CDR3 has 14 residues. Here the CDR3 reads CASSLTSVRETQYF. The CDR3 region has the DNA TGTGCCAGTAGTCTCACTAGCGTAAGGGAGACCCAGTACTTC.

The V gene is TRBV3-1, the J gene TRBJ1-6; 8 nucleotides agree with TRBD1. Germline V gene lookup returns CDR1 LGHDT and CDR2 YNNKEL (reference sequence). V was pared by 4 bases and J by 6 bases, with 11 bases of the junction left unmatched. The CDR3 consists of 17 residues. The CDR3 DNA reads as TGTGCCAGCAGCCCCACCTCCCCGACAGGGGTTAATTCACCCCTCCACTTT. Translating it yields CASSPTSPTGVNSPLHF.

This clonotype showed up just once. This sequence joins TRBV30 and TRBJ2-1; a possible D gene is TRBD2 (6 bases). Germline CDR1 and CDR2: GTSNPN and SVGIG (reference sequence). V was shortened by 4 bases and J by 4 bases, with 11 bases between the two germline ends. The CDR3 contains 13 residues. The CDR3 sequence: CAWTRDSYNEQFF. CDR3 DNA: TGTGCCTGGACTCGGGACTCTTACAATGAGCAGTTCTTC.

The V call is TRBV7-2, the J call TRBJ2-7; TRBD1 might be the D (5 bases). This CDR3 region has 16 residues. The germline CDR1 and CDR2 sequences are SGHTA and FQGNSA. The germline V and J ends were trimmed by 1 base and 2 bases, with 15 bases remaining between them. As DNA, the CDR3 is TGTGCCAGCAGCTTAGTCCCCGACAGCCCAACCTACGAGCAGTACTTC. Residues: CASSLVPDSPTYEQYF.

The CDR3 DNA sequence: TGTGCCAGCTCACTAGAGGGGGGAATGAACACTGAAGCTTTCTTT. Its protein is CASSLEGGMNTEAFF. The chain is built from TRBV18 and TRBJ1-1, with TRBD1 as a possible D gene (6 bases). The V end lost 4 bases, the J end lost 0 bases, and 12 bases lay between the germline ends. CDR1 KGHSH and CDR2 LQKENI come from the germline V gene. The CDR3 runs 15 residues.

The rearrangement links TRBV6-5 to TRBJ2-7; TRBD1 matches 8 bases. Unmatched junction bases numbered 14, after V lost 2 bases and J lost 8 bases. Per germline, CDR1 MNHEY and CDR2 SVGAGI. The length of the CDR3 is 16 residues. The CDR3 spells CASSYVRDRPMGQQYF. In nucleotides, the CDR3 is TGTGCCAGCAGTTACGTCCGGGACAGGCCAATGGGGCAGCAGTACTTC.

This clonotype has a single count. The rearrangement uses TRBV6-2 or TRBV6-3 and TRBJ2-7; either TRBD1 or TRBD2 may supply D (5 bases each). The CDR3 runs to 16 residues. Per germline, CDR1 MNHEY and CDR2 SVGEGT. Between the trimmed V and J ends, which lost 2 bases and 4 bases, there was a span of 18 bases. Here the CDR3 DNA reads TGTGCCAGCAGTTACGACCGCGCGAGAGGGGTTTACGAGCAGTACTTC. Encoded protein: CASSYDRARGVYEQYF.

The DNA of the CDR3 is TGTGCCAGCAGTGTCCGGCAGGGGAGGTACATTCAGTACTTC. It is translated as CASSVRQGRYIQYF. The chain combines TRBV2 with TRBJ2-4; D may correspond to TRBD1 or TRBD2 (6 bases each). The CDR3 has 14 residues. Germline CDR1 reads SNHLY; CDR2 reads FYNNEI. Trimming cost V 4 bases and J 8 bases, with 15 bases left between them. Together with reference TRBV2 and TRBJ2-4, the CDR3 gives the full variable domain: EPEVTQTPSHQVTQMGQEVILRCVPISNHLYFYWYRQILGQKVEFLVSFYNNEISEKSEIFDDQFSVERPDGSNFTLKIRSTKLEDSAMYFCASSVRQGRYIQYFGAGTRLSVL.